The rows below give T cell receptor beta chains drawn from one sample of a study of early T cells in non-severe SARS-CoV-2 infection. TCRdb called the 5' RACE reads again in MiXCR, with one record for every CDR3 protein. The profile covers fewer than 75,000 distinct CDR3 sequences, with around 19% appearing a single time and around 9.8% taken by the ten largest. The sample consisted of whole blood, taken at baseline. The receptors originated from an adult who was a healthcare worker with PCR-confirmed SARS-CoV-2 infection or an uninfected control (not recorded which). The CDR3 runs from the conserved cysteine through the conserved F or W. Fields, in order: D gene, J gene, clone size, V gene, CDR3 length, CDR3 DNA, CDR3 protein. A D gene is named only where the DNA matches it firmly. Clone size, where shown, is once, few, many, or a class for clones that have expanded.

D: TRBD2; J: TRBJ2-1; size: .; V: TRBV19; length: 16; DNA: TGTGCCAGTAGTACCCCGACTAGCGGGAGTACCAATGAGCAGTTCTTC; CDR3: CASSTPTSGSTNEQFF
D: TRBD1; J: TRBJ2-1; size: .; V: TRBV7-6; length: 15; DNA: TGTGCCAGCAGCCCCAACAGGGGGCCAGGCAATGAGCAGTTCTTC; CDR3: CASSPNRGPGNEQFF
D: .; J: TRBJ2-1; size: few; V: TRBV12-3/TRBV12-4; length: 18; DNA: TGTGCCAGCAGTTTCTTCCTCCCTCGGGACATCAACTACAATGAGCAGTTCTTC; CDR3: CASSFFLPRDINYNEQFF
D: .; J: TRBJ2-1; size: few; V: TRBV20-1; length: 15; DNA: TGCAGTGCCCCCCTCTTGCGGGGCACCTACAATGAGCAGTTCTTC; CDR3: CSAPLLRGTYNEQFF
D: .; J: TRBJ2-1; size: .; V: TRBV29-1; length: 11; DNA: TGCAGCGTTGAAATGTTAAATGAGCAGTTCTTC; CDR3: CSVEMLNEQFF
D: .; J: TRBJ1-4; size: few; V: TRBV28; length: 14; DNA: TGTGCCAGCAGTTTAGGGGGTTCTAATGAAAAACTGTTTTTT; CDR3: CASSLGGSNEKLFF
D: TRBD1; J: TRBJ2-5; size: medium-sized; V: TRBV6-2/TRBV6-3; length: 16; DNA: TGTGCCAGCAGCGAGATACCGGGACAGGGAGAAGAGACCCAGTACTTC; CDR3: CASSEIPGQGEETQYF
D: .; J: TRBJ2-3; size: .; V: TRBV27; length: 17; DNA: TGTGCCAGCAGTTTAACCCCTTTGGGGGTGCGCACAGATACGCAGTATTTT; CDR3: CASSLTPLGVRTDTQYF
D: .; J: TRBJ1-1; size: .; V: TRBV6-5; length: 16; DNA: TGTGCCAGCAGTTTTCTTCAGGCTGACAGGAACACTGAAGCTTTCTTT; CDR3: CASSFLQADRNTEAFF
D: .; J: TRBJ2-2; size: .; V: TRBV12-3/TRBV12-4; length: 16; DNA: TGTGCCAGCCTCGATCGACAGCCGCTGAACACCGGGGAGCTGTTTTTT; CDR3: CASLDRQPLNTGELFF
D: TRBD2; J: TRBJ2-1; size: .; V: TRBV6-1; length: 20; DNA: TGTGCCAGCAGTCGAAACAGCAAACTAGCGGGAGGGAGCTCCTACAATGAGCAGTTCTTC; CDR3: CASSRNSKLAGGSSYNEQFF
D: TRBD2; J: TRBJ2-5; size: few; V: TRBV7-2; length: 15; DNA: TGTGCCAGCAGCTCGACTAGCGCGTCAAGAGAGCCCCAGTACTTC; CDR3: CASSSTSASREPQYF
D: .; J: TRBJ2-3; size: .; V: TRBV7-2; length: 15; DNA: TGTGCCAGCAGCTTAGACCCCCCTTTCACAGATACGCAGTATTTT; CDR3: CASSLDPPFTDTQYF
D: .; J: TRBJ1-4; size: many; V: TRBV5-6; length: 14; DNA: TGTGCCAGCAGCTTCATGGACTTAGGGGGAAAACTGTTTTTT; CDR3: CASSFMDLGGKLFF
D: TRBD1; J: TRBJ1-4; size: few; V: TRBV5-1; length: 16; DNA: TGCGCCAGCAGCCTCGGGACAGGGGGCATTAATGAAAAACTGTTTTTT; CDR3: CASSLGTGGINEKLFF
D: .; J: TRBJ2-3; size: many; V: TRBV7-9; length: 13; DNA: TGTGCCAGCAGCTCCGCAGGGACAGATACGCAGTATTTT; CDR3: CASSSAGTDTQYF
D: .; J: TRBJ1-5; size: many; V: TRBV12-5; length: 15; DNA: TGTGCTAGTGGAGCCGTAACAGACCGTGATCAGCCCCAGCATTTT; CDR3: CASGAVTDRDQPQHF
D: .; J: TRBJ2-1; size: .; V: TRBV5-1; length: 15; DNA: TGCGCCAGCAGATCGGATGGGGTCTCCTACAATGAGCAGTTCTTC; CDR3: CASRSDGVSYNEQFF
D: TRBD1; J: TRBJ2-7; size: .; V: TRBV5-1; length: 15; DNA: TGCGCCAGCAGCCCTGGGACAGGTCTCTCCTACGAGCAGTACTTC; CDR3: CASSPGTGLSYEQYF
D: TRBD1; J: TRBJ1-6; size: few; V: TRBV7-9; length: 17; DNA: TGTGCCAGCAGCTCCCAGGACAGGAGCTCCTATAATTCACCCCTCCACTTT; CDR3: CASSSQDRSSYNSPLHF
D: TRBD2; J: TRBJ2-7; size: few; V: TRBV5-5; length: 17; DNA: TGTGCCAGCAGCTTAGTACCCGGGACTAGCGGGACCCACGAGCAGTACTTC; CDR3: CASSLVPGTSGTHEQYF
D: TRBD2; J: TRBJ2-1; size: few; V: TRBV11-2; length: 16; DNA: TGTGCCAGCAGCTTAGATCCACTAGCGGGAGACAATGAGCAGTTCTTC; CDR3: CASSLDPLAGDNEQFF
D: TRBD1; J: TRBJ2-5; size: few; V: TRBV13; length: 15; DNA: TGTGCCAGCAGCTTAACCCAACAGGGGGGAGAGACCCAGTACTTC; CDR3: CASSLTQQGGETQYF
D: .; J: TRBJ2-1; size: few; V: TRBV5-1; length: 14; DNA: TGCGCCAGCCGGGGACAATACTCCTACAATGAGCAGTTCTTC; CDR3: CASRGQYSYNEQFF
D: TRBD1; J: TRBJ1-2; size: .; V: TRBV7-9; length: 13; DNA: TGTGCCAGCAGCTACGGGACAGGGGTCGGCTACACCTTC; CDR3: CASSYGTGVGYTF
D: .; J: TRBJ2-1; size: few; V: TRBV4-2; length: 17; DNA: TGTGCCAGCAGCCAAGAGTTAAGGTCGACAAACTACAATGAGCAGTTCTTC; CDR3: CASSQELRSTNYNEQFF
D: .; J: TRBJ2-1; size: .; V: TRBV12-3/TRBV12-4; length: 13; DNA: TGTGCCAGCACCCCGAGGGAAGCCAATGAGCAGTTCTTC; CDR3: CASTPREANEQFF
D: .; J: TRBJ2-1; size: .; V: TRBV5-1; length: 17; DNA: TGCGCCAGCAGCTTGGTGATGCGGAAGAGCTCCTACAATGAGCAGTTCTTC; CDR3: CASSLVMRKSSYNEQFF
D: .; J: TRBJ2-7; size: few; V: TRBV7-2; length: 15; DNA: TGTGCCAGCAGCGATTTCCGGGACGGCTCCTACGAGCAGTACTTC; CDR3: CASSDFRDGSYEQYF
D: .; J: TRBJ1-1; size: few; V: TRBV7-6; length: 13; DNA: TGTGCCAGCAGCTTAGACGTGAACACTGAAGCTTTCTTT; CDR3: CASSLDVNTEAFF
D: TRBD2; J: TRBJ2-2; size: .; V: TRBV30; length: 15; DNA: TGTGCCTCCGGGACTAGCGGGGTGAAGACCGGGGAGCTGTTTTTT; CDR3: CASGTSGVKTGELFF
D: .; J: TRBJ2-3; size: .; V: TRBV5-5; length: 13; DNA: TGTGCCAGCAGCTTGGGAAGCCTAGATACGCAGTATTTT; CDR3: CASSLGSLDTQYF
D: .; J: TRBJ2-3; size: many; V: TRBV5-4; length: 16; DNA: TGTGCCAGCAGCGGCTCCTTTGGGACTCGCACAGATACGCAGTATTTT; CDR3: CASSGSFGTRTDTQYF
D: .; J: TRBJ2-1; size: few; V: TRBV20-1; length: 12; DNA: TGCAGTGCTAGCGGGACGTACAATGAGCAGTTCTTC; CDR3: CSASGTYNEQFF
D: TRBD2; J: TRBJ2-1; size: many; V: TRBV20-1; length: 16; DNA: TGCAGTGCTAGAAAACTAGCGGGGGGCGACTACAATGAGCAGTTCTTC; CDR3: CSARKLAGGDYNEQFF
D: TRBD1; J: TRBJ2-7; size: .; V: TRBV20-1; length: 14; DNA: TGCAGTGCACCCGAGGGACAGGGGACCTACGAGCAGTACTTC; CDR3: CSAPEGQGTYEQYF
D: TRBD1; J: TRBJ2-7; size: few; V: TRBV27; length: 15; DNA: TGTGCCAGCAGTTTCTCTCGGCTAGGCGGGACAGGGCTCTACTTC; CDR3: CASSFSRLGGTGLYF
D: TRBD2; J: TRBJ2-7; size: .; V: TRBV18; length: 16; DNA: TGTGCCAGCTCACCACGTATCCTAGCGGGAGCGTACGAGCAGTACTTC; CDR3: CASSPRILAGAYEQYF
D: .; J: TRBJ2-6; size: many; V: TRBV11-2; length: 16; DNA: TGTGCCAGCAGCTTGCAGGGGCCCTCTGGGGCCAACGTCCTGACTTTC; CDR3: CASSLQGPSGANVLTF
D: .; J: TRBJ2-3; size: .; V: TRBV5-5; length: 15; DNA: TGTGCCAGCAGCTTTGCTCTAGCAAACACAGATACGCAGTATTTT; CDR3: CASSFALANTDTQYF
D: TRBD1; J: TRBJ1-5; size: few; V: TRBV29-1; length: 13; DNA: TGCAGCGTTGGACAGGGCGGCAATCAGCCCCAGCATTTT; CDR3: CSVGQGGNQPQHF
D: .; J: TRBJ2-7; size: few; V: TRBV3-1; length: 12; DNA: TGTGCCAGCAGCCTCGGACATTTGTGGCAGTACTTC; CDR3: CASSLGHLWQYF
D: .; J: TRBJ1-1; size: few; V: TRBV5-6; length: 15; DNA: TGTGCCAGCAGCTTCCTGCGAGTACAAAACACTGAAGCTTTCTTT; CDR3: CASSFLRVQNTEAFF
D: TRBD2; J: TRBJ2-3; size: .; V: TRBV20-1; length: 15; DNA: TGCAGTGCTAGAGGGTTAGCGGGGGCCGGGGATACGCAGTATTTT; CDR3: CSARGLAGAGDTQYF
D: TRBD1; J: TRBJ1-1; size: few; V: TRBV3-1; length: 15; DNA: TGTGCCAGCAGCCCTACACAGGGGAATAGAGCTGAAGCTTTCTTT; CDR3: CASSPTQGNRAEAFF
D: .; J: TRBJ1-2; size: few; V: TRBV4-3; length: 15; DNA: TGCGCCAGCAGCCCATCAACGCGGGATAACTATGGCTACACCTTC; CDR3: CASSPSTRDNYGYTF
D: TRBD2; J: TRBJ2-1; size: many; V: TRBV7-2; length: 16; DNA: TGTGCCAGCAGCTTATTACTAGCGGGAGGACGCAATGAGCAGTTCTTC; CDR3: CASSLLLAGGRNEQFF
D: TRBD1; J: TRBJ2-3; size: few; V: TRBV6-5; length: 14; DNA: TGTGCCAGCAGCCCCGACAGGGGAAAAGATACGCAGTATTTT; CDR3: CASSPDRGKDTQYF
D: TRBD1; J: TRBJ2-5; size: .; V: TRBV3-1; length: 16; DNA: TGTGCCAGCAGCCAAGATATGACAGGGGTAGGAGAGACCCAGTACTTC; CDR3: CASSQDMTGVGETQYF
D: .; J: TRBJ2-1; size: many; V: TRBV5-4; length: 13; DNA: TGTGCCAGCAGCTTGGACAGGGCAAATGAGCAGTTCTTC; CDR3: CASSLDRANEQFF
D: TRBD2; J: TRBJ2-3; size: .; V: TRBV28; length: 14; DNA: TGTGCCAGCAGCGGGGGGGGGCTAACAGATACGCAGTATTTT; CDR3: CASSGGGLTDTQYF
D: TRBD1; J: TRBJ1-4; size: few; V: TRBV7-2; length: 14; DNA: TGTGCCAGCTCGGACAGGGGGCTATATGAAAAACTGTTTTTT; CDR3: CASSDRGLYEKLFF
D: .; J: TRBJ2-1; size: .; V: TRBV4-2; length: 17; DNA: TGTGCCAGCAGCCAAGACATCGGCATAAACTCCTACAATGAGCAGTTCTTC; CDR3: CASSQDIGINSYNEQFF
D: TRBD2; J: TRBJ2-7; size: few; V: TRBV19; length: 17; DNA: TGTGCCAGTAGCCTCCGGACTAGCGGGGCTTCCACTTACGAGCAGTACTTC; CDR3: CASSLRTSGASTYEQYF
D: TRBD1; J: TRBJ2-7; size: .; V: TRBV6-5; length: 13; DNA: TGTGCCAGCTCGGACAGGGCCCACTACGAGCAGTACTTC; CDR3: CASSDRAHYEQYF
D: TRBD1; J: TRBJ1-1; size: .; V: TRBV28; length: 15; DNA: TGTGCCAGCAGCCGAAGACAGGGGGCGTACACTGGAGCTTTCTTT; CDR3: CASSRRQGAYTGAFF
D: .; J: TRBJ2-1; size: .; V: TRBV7-2; length: 15; DNA: TGTGCCAGCAGCTTCGGGACTGCTTCCTACAATGAGCAGTTCTTC; CDR3: CASSFGTASYNEQFF
D: .; J: TRBJ1-5; size: .; V: TRBV24-1; length: 14; DNA: TGTGCCACCACCAACAGGAATAGCAATCAGCCCCAGCATTTT; CDR3: CATTNRNSNQPQHF
D: .; J: TRBJ2-3; size: many; V: TRBV12-3/TRBV12-4; length: 15; DNA: TGTGCCAGCAGTTTAGATTTGTGGCTAATAGATACGCAGTATTTT; CDR3: CASSLDLWLIDTQYF